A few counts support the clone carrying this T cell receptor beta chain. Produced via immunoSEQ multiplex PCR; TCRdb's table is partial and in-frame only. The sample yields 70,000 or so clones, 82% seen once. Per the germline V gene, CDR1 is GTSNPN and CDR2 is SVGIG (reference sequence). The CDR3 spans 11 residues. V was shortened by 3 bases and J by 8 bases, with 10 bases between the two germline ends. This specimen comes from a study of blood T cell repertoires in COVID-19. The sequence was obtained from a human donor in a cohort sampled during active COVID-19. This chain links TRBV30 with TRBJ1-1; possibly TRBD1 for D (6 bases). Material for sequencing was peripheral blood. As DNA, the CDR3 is TGTGCCTGGAGCCGGACAGAAGAAGCTTTCTTT. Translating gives CAWSRTEEAFF.